The 13 T cell receptor beta chains below were found in one sample sequenced in a study of T-cell reconstitution after alpha-beta-depleted transplantation in children. The TCRbeta library was prepared with unique molecular identifiers. In TCRdb, the PCR reads were re-called with MiXCR into one record per CDR3 protein. Counted here are hundreds of thousands of distinct CDR3 sequences, approximately 8% occurring once; the ten biggest clones make up nearly 6.5%. Material: PBMCs, mostly from graft donor cells, obtained 180 days after TCRalphabeta/CD19-depleted stem cell transplant. The source of these receptors is a male patient younger than 18 who had a stem cell transplant for acute lymphoblastic leukemia, so the T cells may come from the graft donor.

The rearrangement links TRBV19 to TRBJ1-1; D is uncertain. The V gene's germline CDR1 is LNHDA and CDR2 SQIVND (reference sequence). Trimming took off 3 bases at V and 2 bases at J, with 10 bases between the two ends. There are 14 residues in the CDR3. CDR3 sequence (DNA): TGTGCCAGTAGTATGGGCGGAGCTAACACTGAAGCTTTCTTT. It specifies CASSMGGANTEAFF.

This clonotype was recorded many times. The V gene is TRBV5-1, the J gene TRBJ1-2, with 7 bases identical to TRBD1. Trimming removed 4 bases from V and 7 bases from J; junction bases left unmatched: 10. The germline V gene has CDR1 SGHRS and CDR2 YFSETQ. CDR3 length: 14 residues. Here the CDR3 reads CASSHRQGRSGYTF. CDR3 bases: TGCGCCAGCAGCCATAGACAGGGTCGGAGTGGCTACACCTTC.

This clonotype showed up many times. The chain joins TRBV4-2 to TRBJ2-2; no firm D call. CDR1 is LGHNA, CDR2 YNFKEQ, per germline. V was cut by 1 base and J by 1 base, with 13 bases left in between. This CDR3 region has 17 residues. The CDR3 is CASSQATLSKNTGELFF. CDR3 bases: TGTGCCAGCAGCCAAGCCACGCTCAGTAAGAACACCGGGGAGCTGTTTTTT.

This clonotype was found many times. This chain joins TRBV24-1 and TRBJ2-6; D call uncertain. V lost 4 bases, J lost 0 bases, and 15 bases lay in between. From germline, CDR1 is KGHDR and CDR2 SFDVKD. The CDR3 covers 18 residues. CDR3 in amino acids: CATSDSKTVNSGANVLTF. CDR3 in DNA: TGTGCCACCAGTGACTCCAAGACGGTCAACTCTGGGGCCAACGTCCTGACTTTC.

This clonotype was recorded at least ten times. CDR3: CASSWRNQGARNTGELFF. The CDR3 region has the DNA TGCGCCAGCAGCTGGCGCAATCAGGGGGCGCGGAACACCGGGGAGCTGTTTTTT. V is TRBV5-1 and J is TRBJ2-2, with 8 bases identical to TRBD1. Germline CDR1 and CDR2: SGHRS and YFSETQ. The CDR3 length is 18 residues. The trim removed 3 bases at V and 1 base at J, leaving 11 bases unmatched.

This clonotype appeared many times. V gene TRBV12-3 or TRBV12-4 combines with J gene TRBJ2-1, with TRBD2 as a possible D gene (5 bases). This CDR3 spans 16 amino acids. The V end was cut by 6 bases, the J end by 0 bases, with 15 bases between. The CDR3 bases are TGTGCCAGCAGCCTACTGGACTTGAGCTCCTACAATGAGCAGTTCTTC. Translated, it gives CASSLLDLSSYNEQFF.

This clonotype has a count of ten or more. The CDR3 DNA sequence: TGCGCCAGCAGCTTGGAGGGGCCCAATCAGCCCCAGCATTTT. Translating it yields CASSLEGPNQPQHF. V and J are TRBV5-1 and TRBJ1-5; tentative D call: TRBD1 (5 bases). In germline, CDR1 is SGHRS, CDR2 YFSETQ. Trimming shortened V by 0 bases and J by 3 bases, and 7 bases separated the two germline ends. The CDR3 is 14 residues long.

This clonotype has at least ten counts. The chain uses TRBV7-8 and TRBJ2-3, with 10 bases identical to TRBD2. Germline-derived CDR1 and CDR2 are SGHVS and FQNEAQ. The CDR3 extends over 15 amino acids. The J segment lost 3 bases and the V segment lost 4 bases, leaving 4 bases of the junction unmatched. CDR3: CASSSSGRGTDTQYF. The CDR3 coding sequence is TGTGCCAGCAGCTCCAGCGGGAGGGGGACAGATACGCAGTATTTT.

In its sample, this clonotype was seen many times. CDR3 sequence (DNA): TGTGCCAGCAGCTTGGAAGGGGTGGGAGGTGAGACCCAGTACTTC. It codes for CASSLEGVGGETQYF. V is TRBV7-9 and J is TRBJ2-5; weak D call: TRBD2 (6 bases). The ends were cut back, 3 bases at V and 5 bases at J, with 16 bases in the middle. The CDR3 spans 15 residues. CDR1 is SEHNR, CDR2 FQNEAQ, per germline (reference sequence).

The gene calls are TRBV14 and TRBJ1-4; 7 bases map to TRBD1. Germline V CDR1 and CDR2: SGHDN, FVKESK. This CDR3 comprises 15 residues. J was trimmed by 4 bases and V by 3 bases; bases with no gene match: 5. The CDR3 is CASSQMGTDNEKLFF. The CDR3 nucleotides are TGTGCCAGCAGCCAGATGGGGACAGATAATGAAAAACTGTTTTTT.

This clonotype appeared many times. The chain carries TRBV5-5 and TRBJ1-5; D not resolved. The CDR3 spans 15 residues. The V gene's germline CDR1 is SGHKS and CDR2 YYEKEE (reference sequence). Trimming removed 0 bases from V and 1 base from J, with 8 bases in between. CDR3 amino acids: CASSLGALSNQPQHF. The CDR3, as DNA: TGTGCCAGCAGCTTGGGAGCTCTCAGCAATCAGCCCCAGCATTTT.

The table lists this clonotype with many counts. This chain joins TRBV7-2 and TRBJ2-7; 8 nucleotides match TRBD1. Germline values: CDR1 SGHTA, CDR2 FQGNSA. CDR3 length: 14 amino acids. V gave up 1 base and J gave up 9 bases; unmatched junction bases: 8. CDR3 region: CASSLERTGMVQYF. The CDR3 DNA sequence: TGTGCCAGCAGCTTAGAGCGGACAGGGATGGTGCAGTACTTC.

This clonotype appeared many times. The rearrangement joins TRBV20-1 to TRBJ2-7; possibly TRBD2 for D (6 bases). The length of the CDR3 is 10 residues. Germline CDR1 DFQATT, CDR2 SNEGSKA (reference sequence). V lost 8 bases to trimming and J lost 6 bases, with 11 bases between them. In DNA form, the CDR3 reads TGCAGTCCCTCCGGGGGCGAGCAGTACTTC. It is translated as CSPSGGEQYF.